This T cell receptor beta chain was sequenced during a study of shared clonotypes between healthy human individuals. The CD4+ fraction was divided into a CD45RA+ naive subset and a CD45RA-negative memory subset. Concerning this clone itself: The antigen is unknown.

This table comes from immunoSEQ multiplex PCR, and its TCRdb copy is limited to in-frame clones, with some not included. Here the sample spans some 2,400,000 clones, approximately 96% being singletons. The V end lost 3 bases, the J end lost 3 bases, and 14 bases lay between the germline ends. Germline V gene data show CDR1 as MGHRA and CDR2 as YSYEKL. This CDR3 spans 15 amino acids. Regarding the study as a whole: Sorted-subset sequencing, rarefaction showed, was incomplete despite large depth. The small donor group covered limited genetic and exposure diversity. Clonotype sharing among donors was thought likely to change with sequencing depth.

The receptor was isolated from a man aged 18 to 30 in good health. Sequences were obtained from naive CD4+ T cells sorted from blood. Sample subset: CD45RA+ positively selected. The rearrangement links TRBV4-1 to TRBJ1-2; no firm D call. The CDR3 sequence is CASSQRARGDYGYTF. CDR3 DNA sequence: TGCGCCAGCAGCCAGAGGGCCCGGGGAGACTATGGCTACACCTTC.